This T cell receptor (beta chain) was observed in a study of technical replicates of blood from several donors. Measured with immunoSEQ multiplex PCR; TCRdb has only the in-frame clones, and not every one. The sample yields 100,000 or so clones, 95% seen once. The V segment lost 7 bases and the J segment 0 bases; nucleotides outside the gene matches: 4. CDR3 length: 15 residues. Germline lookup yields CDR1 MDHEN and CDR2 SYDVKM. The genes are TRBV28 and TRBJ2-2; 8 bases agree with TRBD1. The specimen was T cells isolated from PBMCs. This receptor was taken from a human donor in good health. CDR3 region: CASKKQGANTGELFF. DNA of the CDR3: TGTGCCAGCAAAAAACAGGGGGCGAACACCGGGGAGCTGTTTTTT.